The 2 T cell receptor beta chains in this list originate from one sample, sequenced in a study of Graves' ophthalmopathy and Graves' hyperthyroidism. Amplified TCR beta CDR3 regions were obtained using RNA transcripts as template. The first-round RT-PCR employed HTBI primers together with the Qiagen OneStep RT-PCR kit. A multiplex PCR was then performed as the second round. TCRdb itself ran the multiplex PCR reads through MiXCR, one entry per CDR3 protein. This sample has approximately 1.2 million distinct CDR3 sequences, with 35% to 40% found just once. Sequenced input: peripheral blood or thyroid tissue (not recorded which). Receptor source: an adult man with Graves' hyperthyroidism.

The sample holds one count of this clonotype. V usage is TRBV5-1 and J usage is TRBJ1-1; TRBD1 is a possible D gene (6 bases). Germline CDR1 and CDR2: SGHRS and YFSETQ. The CDR3 extends over 14 amino acids. Trimming took off 0 bases at V and 10 bases at J, with 16 bases between the two ends. The DNA of the CDR3 is TGCGCCAGCAGCTTGGCAGGGGACACTCTCAGAGCTTTCTTT. Its protein product is CASSLAGDTLRAFF.

The chain employs TRBV29-1 and TRBJ2-3, with D possibly being TRBD1 (5 bases). The CDR3 contains 12 residues. Trimming left V 4 bases short and J 6 bases short, with 11 bases between. The V gene's germline CDR1 is SQVTM and CDR2 ANQGSEA. The CDR3 bases are TGCAGCGTTGTACAGGATCTCGATACGCAGTATTTT. Its protein is CSVVQDLDTQYF.